The 22 T cell receptor beta chains listed next were all sequenced from one sample in a study of blood T cells in healthy people across ages. The authors ran a second PCR of about 6 to 11 cycles using a sample-barcoded 5' primer and a J-beta primer mix. TCRdb used MiXCR to reprocess the 5' RACE reads, holding one entry per CDR3 protein. The data contain some 1.6 million distinct CDR3 sequences, 30% to 35% of them seen just once; the ten biggest clones take up about 11%. Sequencing input: blood. These receptors originate from a woman aged 25 to 39 in good health.

This clonotype was detected a few times. The chain has TRBV28 and TRBJ1-2; 12 nucleotides align to TRBD1. The germline CDR1 and CDR2 sequences are MDHEN and SYDVKM. V shed 5 bases and J 8 bases; nucleotides not matched to a gene: 9. The CDR3 consists of 15 residues. Here the CDR3 DNA reads TGTGCCAGCAGTACTCCGGGACAGGGGGCGAGAGGCTACACCTTC. Translation gives CASSTPGQGARGYTF.

Details on this clonotype: A much bigger clone sits one base away, suggesting this may be a read error. This rearrangement joins TRBV9 to TRBJ2-3; the D gene is possibly TRBD2 (6 bases). Per the germline V gene, CDR1 is SGDLS and CDR2 is YYNGEE. The CDR3 runs to 16 residues. V lost 4 bases, J lost 4 bases, and 19 bases lay in between. The CDR3: CASSPGGTFRADTQYF. In DNA form, the CDR3 reads TGTGCCAGCAGCCCCGGAGGGACTTTTCGCGCAGATACGCAGTATTTT.

This chain connects TRBV20-1 to TRBJ2-2, with D possibly being TRBD1 (6 bases). The V gene's germline CDR1 is DFQATT and CDR2 SNEGSKA (reference sequence). Trimming pared 1 base from V and 3 bases from J, leaving 21 bases between. The CDR3 runs to 18 residues. DNA of the CDR3: TGCAGTGCTAGAGTGCCAGGGACAACCTGGAGAGACACCGGGGAGCTGTTTTTT. Encoded protein: CSARVPGTTWRDTGELFF.

The rearrangement uses TRBV14 and TRBJ2-5; no firm D call. CDR1 is SGHDN, CDR2 FVKESK, per germline. The V end was cut by 3 bases, the J end by 2 bases, with 7 bases between. There are 13 residues in the CDR3. The CDR3 sequence: CASSQVRQETQYF. In nucleotides, the CDR3 is TGTGCCAGCAGCCAGGTGCGGCAAGAGACCCAGTACTTC.

This clonotype was seen only a few times. This chain's CDR3 is CASSPRMGYEQYF. CDR3 nucleotides: TGTGCCAGCAGTCCCCGAATGGGGTACGAGCAGTACTTC. The chain has TRBV6-1 and TRBJ2-7; unclear D gene. CDR3 length: 13 amino acids. V lost 5 bases to trimming and J lost 4 bases, with 12 bases between them. Germline CDR1 MNHNS, CDR2 SASEGT.

In this sample, this clonotype turned up a few times. CDR3 region: CASSPPGPAFGNEQFF. The CDR3 DNA reads as TGCGCCAGCAGCCCTCCGGGACCAGCTTTTGGGAATGAGCAGTTCTTC. V is TRBV5-1 and J is TRBJ2-1, with D possibly being TRBD1 or TRBD2 (5 bases each). The CDR3 loop spans 16 amino acids. The ends were cut back, 4 bases at V and 7 bases at J, with 21 bases in the middle. Germline CDR1 and CDR2: SGHRS and YFSETQ.

This clonotype was counted many times. V gene TRBV4-1 combines with J gene TRBJ2-7; TRBD1 matches 8 bases. The CDR3 covers 15 residues. The germline gives CDR1 MGHRA, CDR2 YSYEKL. Unmatched junction bases numbered 8, after V lost 3 bases and J lost 4 bases. As DNA, the CDR3 is TGCGCCAGCAGCCAGCAGGGGGCCAGTCGGTACGAGCAGTACTTC. Translating it yields CASSQQGASRYEQYF.

This clonotype was counted only a few times. The chain recombines TRBV5-1 with TRBJ2-3; 7 nucleotides line up with TRBD2. The CDR3 runs to 15 residues. Losses at the gene ends were 4 bases for V and 6 bases for J; bases not matched to a gene: 11. Germline V CDR1 and CDR2: SGHRS, YFSETQ. CDR3 bases: TGCGCCAGCAGCAACGCAGCAGCGGGGCGGGATACGCAGTATTTT. It yields the protein CASSNAAAGRDTQYF. Using reference TRBV5-1 and TRBJ2-3 for the parts outside the CDR3, the full variable domain is KAGVTQTPRYLIKTRGQQVTLSCSPISGHRSVSWYQQTPGQGLQFLFEYFSETQRNKGNFPGRFSGRQFSNSRSEMNVSTLELGDSALYLCASSNAAAGRDTQYFGPGTRLTVL.

The CDR3 protein is CASSVTSSHEQYF. In DNA form, the CDR3 reads TGTGCCAGCAGCGTGACTAGCAGCCACGAGCAGTACTTC. The chain has TRBV9 and TRBJ2-5; TRBD2 matches 7 bases. The DNA matches TRBJ2-7 better at its end, which makes the J call doubtful. Germline lookup yields CDR1 SGDLS and CDR2 YYNGEE. CDR3 length equals 13 residues.

The gene calls are TRBV9 and TRBJ2-1; D is perhaps TRBD2 (5 bases). With 0 bases removed from V and 6 bases from J, the gap between germline ends came to 10 bases. CDR1 is SGDLS, CDR2 YYNGEE, per germline. The CDR3 extends over 14 amino acids. The CDR3 region has the DNA TGTGCCAGCAGCGTAGTCTCGCTAGCCAATGAGCAGTTCTTC. Amino acids: CASSVVSLANEQFF.

The rearrangement joins TRBV9 to TRBJ2-3; D is undetermined. The V end was cut by 2 bases, the J end by 0 bases, with 16 bases between. The CDR3 totals 17 residues. Looked up from germline, CDR1 is SGDLS and CDR2 is YYNGEE. As DNA, the CDR3 is TGTGCCAGCAGCGTGGCAGCTAGGGCGGAAAGCACAGATACGCAGTATTTT. Amino acid sequence: CASSVAARAESTDTQYF.

The rearrangement uses TRBV12-5 and TRBJ1-1; D ambiguous. Germline lookup yields CDR1 LGHNT and CDR2 FRNRAP. This CDR3 is built from 15 residues. Trimming left V 1 base short and J 0 bases short, with 9 bases between. The CDR3 DNA sequence: TGTGCTAGTGGTTTGGGCCCGATTCTGAACACTGAAGCTTTCTTT. Amino acids: CASGLGPILNTEAFF.

J is TRBJ1-1 and V is TRBV27, with a weak D call TRBD1 (5 bases). Between the trimmed V and J ends, which lost 7 bases and 3 bases, there was a span of 18 bases. Germline assignment: CDR1 MNHEY and CDR2 SMNVEV (reference sequence). The length of the CDR3 is 15 residues. Here the CDR3 reads CASNTGPVQDTEAFF. The DNA for the CDR3 is TGTGCCAGCAATACCGGGCCGGTACAGGACACTGAAGCTTTCTTT.

This sequence joins TRBV6-6 and TRBJ1-2, with a possible D match to TRBD1 (6 bases). Germline CDR1 and CDR2: MNHNY and SVGAGI (reference sequence). The V end lost 4 bases, the J end lost 2 bases, and 20 bases lay between the germline ends. CDR3 length: 17 amino acids. Here the CDR3 reads CASSSTRPGETNYGYTF. The CDR3 DNA sequence: TGTGCCAGCAGTTCCACGCGGCCAGGGGAGACGAACTATGGCTACACCTTC.

The chain has TRBV30 and TRBJ2-1; maybe TRBD2 (7 bases). The CDR3 runs to 13 residues. Trimming took 0 bases from V and 8 from J, leaving 11 bases between them. Germline V CDR1 and CDR2: GTSNPN, SVGIG (reference sequence). The CDR3 protein is CAWSVTGRDEQFF. CDR3 DNA sequence: TGTGCCTGGAGTGTAACAGGGAGGGATGAGCAGTTCTTC.

The V gene is TRBV12-3 or TRBV12-4, the J gene TRBJ1-2; D is ambiguous. This CDR3 contains 12 residues. Trimming shortened V by 7 bases and J by 3 bases, and 9 bases separated the two germline ends. The CDR3 reads CASNPGDYGYTF. In DNA, the CDR3 is TGTGCCAGCAATCCCGGGGACTATGGCTACACCTTC.

This clonotype has a handful of counts. The V gene is TRBV7-9, the J gene TRBJ2-3, with 12 bases identical to TRBD2. This CDR3 comprises 16 residues. The germline CDR1 and CDR2 sequences are SEHNR and FQNEAQ (reference sequence). Trimming took 5 bases from V and 2 from J; bases not matched to a gene: 5. The CDR3, as DNA: TGTGCCAGCAGCGTCGGACTAGCGGGATTCACAGATACGCAGTATTTT. Its translation: CASSVGLAGFTDTQYF.

This clonotype was detected only a few times. The rearrangement uses TRBV3-1 and TRBJ2-1; D possibly corresponds to TRBD2 (5 bases). The CDR3 contains 14 residues. Germline V gene lookup returns CDR1 LGHDT and CDR2 YNNKEL (reference sequence). V was clipped by 1 base and J by 7 bases, with 11 bases between them. CDR3 loop: CASSQVEGWNEQFF. CDR3 coding DNA: TGTGCCAGCAGCCAAGTTGAGGGATGGAATGAGCAGTTCTTC.

This clonotype was seen more than once but under ten times. A read error may account for a junction end that differs from germline. The chain recombines TRBV6-1 with TRBJ1-1; possibly TRBD1 for D (6 bases). CDR1 and CDR2 from the germline V gene are MNHNS and SASEGT. The CDR3 has 15 residues. CDR3 protein: CVSSDIGGRGTEAFF. The CDR3 nucleotides read TGTGTCAGCAGTGATATTGGGGGCAGGGGCACTGAAGCTTTCTTT.

This clonotype came up a few times. The V call is TRBV7-7, the J call TRBJ2-1; no reliable D call. V gave up 3 bases and J gave up 6 bases, with 9 bases separating them. CDR1 is SSHAT and CDR2 is FNYEAQ in the germline V gene (reference sequence). This CDR3 spans 13 amino acids. CDR3 in DNA: TGTGCCAGCAGCTTGTTTCTAGGCAATGAGCAGTTCTTC. Amino acid sequence: CASSLFLGNEQFF.

The table lists this clonotype with a few counts. This rearrangement joins TRBV15 to TRBJ2-2; possibly TRBD1 for D (5 bases). The CDR3 totals 20 residues. V gave up 0 bases and J gave up 4 bases, with 24 bases separating them. Germline CDR1 reads LNHNV; CDR2 reads YYDKDF (reference sequence). The CDR3 region is CATSRDSSFLGQGSTGELFF. DNA of the CDR3: TGTGCCACCAGCAGAGATTCCTCATTTCTGGGCCAGGGTAGCACCGGGGAGCTGTTTTTT.

This chain links TRBV12-3 or TRBV12-4 with TRBJ2-1; no definite D call. Trimming pared 5 bases from V and 6 bases from J, leaving 8 bases between. The CDR3 sequence is 12 residues long. The CDR3 here is CASSIHGNEQFF. For the CDR3, the DNA is TGTGCCAGCAGTATTCACGGCAATGAGCAGTTCTTC.